Here is one T cell receptor beta chain with its context. Its antigen is currently unknown. These data are taken from a study of shared clonotypes between healthy human individuals. Whole-study findings and limits: Limitation of the genetic and exposure-history diversity represented came from the few donors. Rarefaction indicated that sorted-subset sequencing remained incomplete although depth was large. The sharing of approximately 5.1% of naive CD4 clonotypes was seen across a handful of donors.

The repertoire was sequenced with immunoSEQ multiplex PCR; TCRdb's copy has only in-frame clones and lacks some. The data contain more than 2,000,000 clones, more than 80% of them seen just once; the ten biggest clones take up 0.14%. The germline V gene encodes CDR1 MNHNS and CDR2 SASEGT. Trimming pared 5 bases from V and 1 base from J, leaving 8 bases between. The CDR3 sequence is 13 residues long. The rearrangement uses TRBV6-1 and TRBJ1-1; tentative D call: TRBD1 (6 bases). The sample consisted of naive CD4+ T cells sorted from blood. The subset: CD45RA+ positively selected. This sequence originates from a man aged 18 to 29 in good health. CDR3 nucleotides: TGTGCCAGCAGTCTGGGACAGAACACTGAAGCTTTCTTT. Amino acid sequence: CASSLGQNTEAFF.